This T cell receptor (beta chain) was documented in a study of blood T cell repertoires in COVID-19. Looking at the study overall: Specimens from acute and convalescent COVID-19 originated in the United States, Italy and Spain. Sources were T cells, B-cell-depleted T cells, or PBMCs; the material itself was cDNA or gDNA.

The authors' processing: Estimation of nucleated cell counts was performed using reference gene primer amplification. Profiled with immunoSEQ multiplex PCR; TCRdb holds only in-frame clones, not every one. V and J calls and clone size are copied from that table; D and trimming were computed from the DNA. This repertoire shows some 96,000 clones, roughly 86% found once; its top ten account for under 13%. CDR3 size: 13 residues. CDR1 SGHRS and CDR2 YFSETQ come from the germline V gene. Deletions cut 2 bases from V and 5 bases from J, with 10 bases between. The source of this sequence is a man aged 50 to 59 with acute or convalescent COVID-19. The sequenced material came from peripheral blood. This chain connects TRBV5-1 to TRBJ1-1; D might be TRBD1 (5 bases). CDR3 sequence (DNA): TGCGCCAGCAGCTTAGCAGGGTGGACTGAAGCTTTCTTT. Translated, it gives CASSLAGWTEAFF.